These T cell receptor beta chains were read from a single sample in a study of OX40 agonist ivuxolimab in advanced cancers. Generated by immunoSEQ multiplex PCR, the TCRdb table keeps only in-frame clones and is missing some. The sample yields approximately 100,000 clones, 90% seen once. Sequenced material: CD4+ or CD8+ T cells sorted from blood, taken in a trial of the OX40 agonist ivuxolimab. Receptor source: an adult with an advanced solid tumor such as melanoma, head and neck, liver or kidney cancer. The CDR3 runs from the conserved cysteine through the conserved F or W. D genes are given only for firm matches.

CDR3aa: CASSQADREHQETQYF
CDR3nt: TGTGCCAGCAGCCAAGCAGACAGGGAACACCAAGAAACCCAGTACTTC
v_gene: TRBV4-2
d_gene: TRBD1
j_gene: TRBJ2-5

CDR3aa: CASSIVTGVWNTEAFF
CDR3nt: TGTGCCAGTAGTATAGTCACAGGGGTGTGGAACACTGAAGCTTTCTTT
v_gene: TRBV19
d_gene: TRBD1
j_gene: TRBJ1-1

CDR3aa: CASSDYTYNSPLHF
CDR3nt: TGTGCCAGCAGTGACTACACATATAATTCACCCCTCCACTTT
v_gene: TRBV6-1
d_gene: NA
j_gene: TRBJ1-6

CDR3aa: CASSYQTSGILREQFF
CDR3nt: TGTGCCAGCAGTTACCAGACTAGCGGGATATTACGTGAGCAGTTCTTC
v_gene: TRBV6-6
d_gene: TRBD2
j_gene: TRBJ2-1

CDR3aa: CASSTLLGRGYYGYTF
CDR3nt: TGTGCCAGTAGTACCCTGCTGGGCAGGGGGTACTATGGCTACACCTTC
v_gene: TRBV19
d_gene: TRBD1
j_gene: TRBJ1-2

CDR3aa: CASSASGTGNTEAFF
CDR3nt: TGTGCCAGCAGCGCCTCCGGGACAGGGAACACTGAAGCTTTCTTT
v_gene: TRBV7-2
d_gene: TRBD1
j_gene: TRBJ1-1

CDR3aa: CASRAGGPSVQTQYF
CDR3nt: TGTGCCAGCAGAGCGGGAGGGCCCTCCGTCCAGACCCAGTACTTC
v_gene: TRBV28
d_gene: TRBD2
j_gene: TRBJ2-5

CDR3aa: CASSRDTVNYGYTF
CDR3nt: TGTGCCAGCAGTAGGGACACGGTTAACTATGGCTACACCTTC
v_gene: TRBV6-5
d_gene: NA
j_gene: TRBJ1-2

CDR3aa: CASSLAGQFNEQFF
CDR3nt: TGCGCCAGCAGCTTGGCCGGACAGTTCAATGAGCAGTTCTTC
v_gene: TRBV5-1
d_gene: NA
j_gene: TRBJ2-1

CDR3aa: CASSLATWGSGSLYGYTF
CDR3nt: TGTGCCAGCAGCTTGGCGACTTGGGGGTCCGGCAGCCTCTATGGCTACACCTTC
v_gene: TRBV5-4
d_gene: NA
j_gene: TRBJ1-2

CDR3aa: CASGRKDRGPEKLFF
CDR3nt: TGTGCCAGCGGACGGAAAGACAGGGGGCCTGAAAAACTGTTTTTT
v_gene: TRBV7-9
d_gene: TRBD1
j_gene: TRBJ1-4

CDR3aa: CASSQVASGGSYEQYF
CDR3nt: TGCGCCAGCAGCCAAGTAGCTAGCGGGGGATCCTACGAGCAGTACTTC
v_gene: TRBV4-1
d_gene: TRBD2
j_gene: TRBJ2-7

CDR3aa: CASGAFLAGDHEQYF
CDR3nt: TGTGCCAGCGGCGCCTTCTTAGCGGGAGACCACGAGCAGTACTTC
v_gene: TRBV5-4
d_gene: TRBD2
j_gene: TRBJ2-7

CDR3aa: CASSPVPTGREQYF
CDR3nt: TGCGCCAGCAGCCCCGTCCCGACAGGGAGGGAGCAGTACTTC
v_gene: TRBV4-3
d_gene: NA
j_gene: TRBJ2-7

CDR3aa: CSVEVGLLNEQFF
CDR3nt: TGCAGCGTTGAAGTGGGACTATTAAATGAGCAGTTCTTC
v_gene: TRBV29-1
d_gene: TRBD2
j_gene: TRBJ2-1

CDR3aa: CASSLEGQGRGNEQFF
CDR3nt: TGTGCCAGCAGCTTAGAAGGCCAGGGCCGTGGGAATGAGCAGTTCTTC
v_gene: TRBV7-8
d_gene: NA
j_gene: TRBJ2-1

CDR3aa: CASSTHSPPGQVNEQFF
CDR3nt: TGTGCCAGCAGCACTCACTCACCGCCGGGACAGGTCAATGAGCAGTTCTTC
v_gene: TRBV9
d_gene: TRBD1
j_gene: TRBJ2-1

CDR3aa: CASSLGPENPPQHF
CDR3nt: TGTGCCAGCAGCTTAGGTCCTGAGAACCCCCCCCAGCATTTT
v_gene: TRBV7-2
d_gene: NA
j_gene: TRBJ1-5